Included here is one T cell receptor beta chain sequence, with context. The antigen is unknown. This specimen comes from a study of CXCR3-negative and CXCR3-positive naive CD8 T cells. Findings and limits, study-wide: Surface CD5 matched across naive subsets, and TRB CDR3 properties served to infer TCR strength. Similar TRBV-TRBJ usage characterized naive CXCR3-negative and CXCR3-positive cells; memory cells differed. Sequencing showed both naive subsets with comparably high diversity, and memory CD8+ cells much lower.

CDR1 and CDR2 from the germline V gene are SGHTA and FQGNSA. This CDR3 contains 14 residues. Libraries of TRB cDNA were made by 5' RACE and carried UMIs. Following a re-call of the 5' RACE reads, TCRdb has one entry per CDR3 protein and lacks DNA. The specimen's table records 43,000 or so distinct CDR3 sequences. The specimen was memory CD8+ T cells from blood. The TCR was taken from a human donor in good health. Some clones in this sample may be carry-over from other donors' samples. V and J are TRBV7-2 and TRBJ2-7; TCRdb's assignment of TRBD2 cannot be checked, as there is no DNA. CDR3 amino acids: CASSFLGLAFEQYF. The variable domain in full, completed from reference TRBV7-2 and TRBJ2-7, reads GAGVSQSPSNKVTEKGKDVELRCDPISGHTALYWYRQSLGQGLEFLIYFQGNSAPDKSGLPSDRFSAERTGGSVSTLTIQRTQQEDSAVYLCASSFLGLAFEQYFGPGTRLTVT.